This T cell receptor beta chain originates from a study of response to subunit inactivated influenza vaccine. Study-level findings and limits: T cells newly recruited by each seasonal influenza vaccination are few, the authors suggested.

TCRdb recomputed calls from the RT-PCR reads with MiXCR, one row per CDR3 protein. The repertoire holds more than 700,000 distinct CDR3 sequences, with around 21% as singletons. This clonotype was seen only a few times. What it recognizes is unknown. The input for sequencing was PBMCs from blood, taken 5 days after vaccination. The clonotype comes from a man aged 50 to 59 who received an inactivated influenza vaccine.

Here the CDR3 DNA reads TGTGCCAGCACCACCGGGGGCGGGCGCGAGACCCAGTACTTC. Translating it yields CASTTGGGRETQYF. The gene calls are TRBV12-3 or TRBV12-4 and TRBJ2-5, with D perhaps given as TRBD1 or TRBD2 (6 bases each). The CDR3 contains 14 residues. Trimming pared 7 bases from V and 5 bases from J, leaving 17 bases between.